The 2 T cell receptor beta chains below all came from one sample that was sequenced in a study of T cell repertoires in cytomegalovirus infection. TCRdb reprocessed the reads via MiXCR and lists one record per CDR3 protein. Found here are 310,000 or so distinct CDR3 sequences, around 25% of them singletons; the top ten hold around 14%. Sequencing was carried out using PBMCs. These receptors all stem from a human donor in good health (CMV status not recorded). Some clones in this sample may be carry-over from other donors' samples.

This clonotype has only a few counts. The chain has TRBV2 and TRBJ2-3, with D possibly called TRBD1 or TRBD2 (5 bases each). The CDR3 spans 13 residues. The germline V gene has CDR1 SNHLY and CDR2 FYNNEI. Between the trimmed V and J ends, which lost 3 bases and 3 bases, there was a span of 7 bases. This CDR3 is CASSDGGTDTQYF. For the CDR3, the DNA is TGTGCCAGCAGTGATGGGGGAACAGATACGCAGTATTTT.

V is TRBV7-2 and J is TRBJ1-4; the match to TRBD1 covers 7 bases. This CDR3 is 14 amino acids long. V gave up 8 bases and J gave up 3 bases; unmatched junction bases: 6. Per the germline V gene, CDR1 is SGHTA and CDR2 is FQGNSA. Here the CDR3 reads CASANRGPNEKLFF. The CDR3 DNA reads TGTGCCAGCGCCAACAGGGGTCCTAATGAAAAACTGTTTTTT.